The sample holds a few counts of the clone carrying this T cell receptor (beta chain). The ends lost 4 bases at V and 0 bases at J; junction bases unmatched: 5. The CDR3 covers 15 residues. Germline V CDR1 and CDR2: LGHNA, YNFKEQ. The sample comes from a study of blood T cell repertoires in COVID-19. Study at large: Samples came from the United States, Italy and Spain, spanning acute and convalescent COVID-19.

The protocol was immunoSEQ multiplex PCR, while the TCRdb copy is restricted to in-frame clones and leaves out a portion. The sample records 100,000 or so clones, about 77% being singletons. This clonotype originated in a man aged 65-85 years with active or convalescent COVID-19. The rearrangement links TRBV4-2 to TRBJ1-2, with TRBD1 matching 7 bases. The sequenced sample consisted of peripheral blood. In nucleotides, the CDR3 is TGTGCCAGCAGCCCTCAGGGGGGAGCTAACTATGGCTACACCTTC. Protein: CASSPQGGANYGYTF.